This entry concerns a single TCR beta chain. TCRdb keeps only in-frame clones here, not all; method: immunoSEQ multiplex PCR. The table shows a few hundred thousand clones, with 70% to 90% occurring only once. Losses at the gene ends were 5 bases for V and 1 base for J; bases not matched to a gene: 7. CDR3 length: 18 residues. Per the germline V gene, CDR1 is KGHSH and CDR2 is LQKENI. The data originate from a study of blood T cell repertoires in COVID-19. Study as a whole: Samples of COVID-19 (acute and convalescent) were obtained from the United States, Italy and Spain.

Researchers sorted participants into cohorts using their self-reported clinical history. In Cohort 3, a recovered donor had either two negative PCRs, clearance, or symptom resolution. Material: PBMCs or T cells enriched from blood (not recorded which). The sequence came from a woman younger than 45 who had recovered from COVID-19. The rearrangement uses TRBV18 and TRBJ2-3; TRBD2 aligns across 15 bases. CDR3 in DNA: TGTGCCAGCTCATCGGGACTAGCGGGAGGACCGGGCACAGATACGCAGTATTTT. Translation: CASSSGLAGGPGTDTQYF.